Presented here are 23 T cell receptor beta chains from one specimen sequenced in a study of patients and donors after allogeneic stem cell transplantation. MiXCR, run by TCRdb on the RT-PCR reads, gives a single entry per CDR3 protein. The data show hundreds of thousands of distinct CDR3 sequences, about 37% seen once. The sequenced sample was blood, either unsorted or a sorted T cell fraction (not recorded which). The receptors come from a human donor who was either an allogeneic HSCT recipient or a stem cell or donor lymphocyte infusion donor (not recorded which). It is not recorded whose cells these are; they may come from a transplant donor.

This clonotype was observed a handful of times. The chain is built from TRBV7-9 and TRBJ1-2; 10 bases are shared with TRBD1. Losses at the gene ends were 5 bases for V and 1 base for J; bases not matched to a gene: 7. Germline V CDR1 and CDR2: SEHNR, FQNEAQ (reference sequence). CDR3 length equals 16 residues. CDR3 sequence reads: CASSPGTGDYNYGYTF. In DNA form, the CDR3 reads TGTGCCAGCAGCCCCGGGACAGGGGATTATAACTATGGCTACACCTTC.

This chain uses TRBV20-1 with TRBJ1-2, with 7 bases that match TRBD1. The V segment lost 4 bases and the J segment 2 bases; nucleotides outside the gene matches: 7. The germline V gene encodes CDR1 DFQATT and CDR2 SNEGSKA (reference sequence). This CDR3 is 14 amino acids long. CDR3 in DNA: TGCAGTGCTATCCTCGACAGGGTGAACTATGGCTACACCTTC. This gives the protein CSAILDRVNYGYTF.

The gene calls are TRBV12-3 or TRBV12-4 and TRBJ1-5; D is unclear. There are 16 residues in the CDR3. V was clipped by 2 bases and J by 2 bases, with 13 bases between them. In nucleotides, the CDR3 is TGTGCCAGCAGTTTAAAGGGTTTGACCCGCAATCAGCCCCAGCATTTT. Translating gives CASSLKGLTRNQPQHF.

The chain couples TRBV3-1 to TRBJ1-4; D remains unclear. V was pared by 2 bases and J by 0 bases, with 4 bases between. The CDR3 spans 14 residues. CDR1 LGHDT and CDR2 YNNKEL come from the germline V gene (reference sequence). The CDR3 region is CASSQRTTNEKLFF. The CDR3 DNA follows: TGTGCCAGCAGCCAACGGACAACTAATGAAAAACTGTTTTTT.

Written as DNA, the CDR3 is TGTGCCAGCAGATGGGAGGGGTATCTGCGCGGCTACAATGAGCAGTTCTTC. Encoded protein: CASRWEGYLRGYNEQFF. The V and J genes are TRBV12-3 or TRBV12-4 and TRBJ2-1; 7 bases agree with TRBD2. This CDR3 contains 17 residues. Losses at the gene ends were 6 bases for V and 3 bases for J; bases not matched to a gene: 14.

This clonotype showed up many times. The rearrangement uses TRBV5-4 and TRBJ1-5; D ambiguous. The V end lost 3 bases, the J end lost 4 bases, and 5 bases lay between the germline ends. The CDR3 spans 12 residues. Germline CDR1 reads SGHNT; CDR2 reads YYREEE (reference sequence). CDR3: CASSSPNQPQHF. DNA for the CDR3: TGTGCCAGCAGCTCCCCAAATCAGCCCCAGCATTTT.

The rearrangement joins TRBV12-3 or TRBV12-4 to TRBJ1-4, with a tentative D call TRBD1 (5 bases). V was trimmed by 3 bases and J by 0 bases, leaving 17 bases between them. The CDR3 consists of 18 residues. Here the CDR3 DNA reads TGTGCCAGCAGTTTTTTCCCCGGGACGGAACCAACTAATGAAAAACTGTTTTTT. Amino acids: CASSFFPGTEPTNEKLFF.

This chain links TRBV15 with TRBJ2-4; TRBD1 matches 9 bases. The CDR3 length is 13 residues. In germline, CDR1 is LNHNV, CDR2 YYDKDF (reference sequence). Trimming removed 8 bases from V and 14 bases from J; junction bases left unmatched: 13. The CDR3 region has the DNA TGTGCCACCGGTCGGGGACAGGGTTTACCCAAGTACTTC. It encodes CATGRGQGLPKYF. Filled out from reference TRBV15 and TRBJ2-4, the complete variable domain reads DAMVIQNPRYQVTQFGKPVTLSCSQTLNHNVMYWYQQKSSQAPKLLFHYYDKDFNNEADTPDNFQSRRPNTSFCFLDIRSPGLGDTAMYLCATGRGQGLPKYFGAGTRLSVL.

This clonotype was seen only a few times. This chain connects TRBV12-3 or TRBV12-4 to TRBJ1-2, with D tentatively TRBD1 (5 bases). This CDR3 has 17 residues. V gave up 0 bases and J gave up 4 bases, with 18 bases separating them. CDR3 nucleotide sequence: TGTGCCAGCAGTTTAGCTCGACCGGGGGTCCGCTTCTATGGCTACACCTTC. Amino acid sequence: CASSLARPGVRFYGYTF.

The chain is built from TRBV20-1 and TRBJ1-5; D gene ambiguous. The V end was cut by 1 base, the J end by 3 bases, with 7 bases between. The CDR3 length is 13 residues. CDR1 and CDR2 from the germline V gene are DFQATT and SNEGSKA (reference sequence). The CDR3 DNA reads TGCAGTGCTAGAGTCGGGAACAATCAGCCCCAGCATTTT. As protein: CSARVGNNQPQHF.

The rearrangement links TRBV7-9 to TRBJ1-2; no firm D call. Germline V gene lookup returns CDR1 SEHNR and CDR2 FQNEAQ (reference sequence). The CDR3 sequence is 14 residues long. V was pared by 5 bases and J by 9 bases, with 19 bases between. The CDR3 loop reads CASSPRSPRLRYTF. The CDR3 DNA is TGTGCCAGCAGCCCTCGAAGCCCCCGCCTTCGCTACACCTTC.

This clonotype came up a few times. This chain joins TRBV20-1 and TRBJ1-2, with D hard to call. The CDR3 length is 12 residues. Trimming removed 7 bases at V and 7 bases at J, with 16 bases between. CDR1 DFQATT and CDR2 SNEGSKA come from the germline V gene (reference sequence). In DNA, the CDR3 is TGCAGTGGTCAAGAAGGTGGGTTTGGCTACACCTTC. Translating it yields CSGQEGGFGYTF.

This clonotype has only a few counts. The chain recombines TRBV19 with TRBJ1-5, with 8 positions matching TRBD1. Trimming at V came to 5 bases and at J to 4 bases, leaving 4 bases not matched to a gene. CDR1 and CDR2 from the germline V gene are LNHDA and SQIVND (reference sequence). This CDR3 region has 14 residues. In DNA, the CDR3 is TGTGCCAGTAGTGCGACAGGGGCGAATCAGCCCCAGCATTTT. Encoded protein: CASSATGANQPQHF.

CDR3 in amino acids: CASSPLGFSSGNTIYF. The CDR3 nucleotides read TGCGCCAGCAGCCCGTTGGGTTTTAGCTCTGGAAACACCATATATTTT. The rearrangement uses TRBV4-1 and TRBJ1-3; D unclear. The CDR3 is 16 residues long. Germline lookup yields CDR1 MGHRA and CDR2 YSYEKL. V gave up 4 bases and J gave up 0 bases, with 13 bases separating them.

The chain uses TRBV6-6 and TRBJ1-2, with 9 bases fitting TRBD1. The CDR3 extends over 14 amino acids. CDR1 and CDR2 from the germline V gene are MNHNY and SVGAGI (reference sequence). Unmatched junction bases numbered 11, after V lost 7 bases and J lost 8 bases. The CDR3 loop reads CASTGPGQGRGYTF. For the CDR3, the DNA is TGTGCCAGCACCGGACCGGGACAGGGCCGGGGCTACACCTTC.

This clonotype turned up a few times. V gene TRBV9 combines with J gene TRBJ2-1, with 11 bases aligning to TRBD2. Trimming removed 2 bases from V and 6 bases from J; junction bases left unmatched: 4. The CDR3 is 15 amino acids. Per germline, CDR1 SGDLS and CDR2 YYNGEE. Here the CDR3 reads CASSVRLAGGNEQFF. The CDR3 bases are TGTGCCAGCAGCGTCCGGCTAGCGGGAGGCAATGAGCAGTTCTTC.

The chain uses TRBV30 and TRBJ1-1, with D possibly being TRBD1 (5 bases). This CDR3 spans 14 amino acids. The V and J ends lost 0 bases and 5 bases respectively, with 13 bases between them. The germline V gene encodes CDR1 GTSNPN and CDR2 SVGIG (reference sequence). The CDR3 spells CAWSVGREGTEAFF. CDR3 sequence (DNA): TGTGCCTGGAGTGTAGGGAGGGAGGGGACTGAAGCTTTCTTT.

This clonotype was counted a few times. CDR3 protein: CASSAAGARGGQPQHF. The DNA of the CDR3 is TGTGCCAGCAGCGCAGCCGGGGCGAGGGGCGGTCAGCCCCAGCATTTT. J is TRBJ1-5 and V is TRBV7-2; possibly TRBD1 for D (5 bases). Trimming cost V 5 bases and J 6 bases, with 20 bases left between them. Looked up from germline, CDR1 is SGHTA and CDR2 is FQGNSA. This CDR3 has 16 amino acids.

This sequence joins TRBV12-3 or TRBV12-4 and TRBJ2-7, with 9 bases lining up with TRBD1. This CDR3 comprises 18 residues. The V and J ends lost 3 bases and 1 base, in that order; junction bases with no gene match: 13. The CDR3 reads CASSFTGTGLARSYEQYF. CDR3 coding DNA: TGTGCCAGCAGTTTTACCGGGACAGGGCTGGCTCGTTCCTACGAGCAGTACTTC.

This clonotype showed up just a few times. This rearrangement joins TRBV3-1 to TRBJ2-5; possible D gene TRBD2, 6 bases. In germline, CDR1 is LGHDT, CDR2 YNNKEL (reference sequence). This CDR3 has 13 amino acids. V lost 1 base, J lost 7 bases, and 10 bases lay in between. The CDR3 protein is CASSQVRGLTQYF. The CDR3 DNA reads TGTGCCAGCAGCCAAGTACGGGGGTTGACCCAGTACTTC.

The chain employs TRBV29-1 and TRBJ1-3; D not certain. In germline, CDR1 is SQVTM, CDR2 ANQGSEA. The CDR3 runs to 13 residues. The V gene lost 0 bases and the J gene lost 4 bases, with 7 bases spanning the gap. CDR3 sequence (DNA): TGCAGCGTTGAAGATCCAAGGGGAAACACCATATATTTT. This translates into CSVEDPRGNTIYF.

V gene TRBV3-1 combines with J gene TRBJ1-2; 7 bases are shared with TRBD1. This CDR3 has 13 residues. Trimming at V came to 4 bases and at J to 8 bases, leaving 7 bases not matched to a gene. Germline V gives CDR1 LGHDT, CDR2 YNNKEL (reference sequence). CDR3 bases: TGTGCCAGCAGCCGCCAGGGGGGTGGCGGCTACACCTTC. Amino acids: CASSRQGGGGYTF.

The CDR3 sequence is CASSQGTGLLKQPQHF. In DNA form, the CDR3 reads TGTGCCAGCAGCCAAGGGACGGGACTCCTAAAGCAGCCCCAGCATTTT. This sequence joins TRBV3-1 and TRBJ1-5, with a weak D call TRBD1 (5 bases). CDR3 length equals 16 residues. CDR1 and CDR2 (germline): LGHDT, YNNKEL (reference sequence). Trimming removed 1 base from V and 7 bases from J, with 17 bases in between.